A single sample gave rise to the 21 T cell receptor beta chains below, sequenced in a study of blood T cell repertoires in COVID-19. Produced via immunoSEQ multiplex PCR; TCRdb's table is partial and in-frame only. The sample consists of some 330,000 clones, around 86% of them appearing once. The sequenced sample was PBMCs or T cells enriched from blood (not recorded which). These receptors all stem from a woman in her 50s who had recovered from COVID-19.

This chain links TRBV30 with TRBJ2-7; maybe TRBD1 (6 bases). Trimming shortened V by 2 bases and J by 2 bases, and 13 bases separated the two germline ends. CDR3 size: 14 residues. CDR1 GTSNPN and CDR2 SVGIG come from the germline V gene (reference sequence). The CDR3 region is CAWSQTGLTYEQYF. In DNA, the CDR3 is TGTGCCTGGAGTCAGACAGGATTAACCTACGAGCAGTACTTC.

The chain employs TRBV7-2 and TRBJ2-7, with 8 bases aligning to TRBD1. Trimming cost V 2 bases and J 0 bases; bases outside gene matches: 0. CDR1 is SGHTA, CDR2 FQGNSA, per germline. This CDR3 comprises 14 residues. This CDR3 reads CASSLTGGSYEQYF. CDR3 DNA sequence: TGTGCCAGCAGCTTAACAGGGGGCTCCTACGAGCAGTACTTC.

This rearrangement joins TRBV9 to TRBJ1-3; tentatively, D is TRBD1 (5 bases). CDR1 is SGDLS, CDR2 YYNGEE, per germline. Trimming left V 2 bases short and J 0 bases short, with 12 bases between. This CDR3 comprises 16 residues. The CDR3, as DNA: TGTGCCAGCAGCGTTGGGGGAGGGTCCTCTGGAAACACCATATATTTT. Translation gives CASSVGGGSSGNTIYF.

The V call is TRBV11-2, the J call TRBJ1-1, with unresolved D. V gave up 5 bases and J gave up 6 bases, with 19 bases separating them. Germline values: CDR1 SGHAT, CDR2 FQNNGV. This CDR3 contains 15 residues. CDR3 DNA: TGTGCCAGCAGCCGTACTTATGGTGGGAGGGCTGAAGCTTTCTTT. Protein sequence: CASSRTYGGRAEAFF.

This chain joins TRBV4-2 and TRBJ2-1; 13 nucleotides align to TRBD2. The CDR3 has 16 residues. Per germline, CDR1 LGHNA and CDR2 YNFKEQ. J was trimmed by 9 bases and V by 0 bases; bases with no gene match: 5. The CDR3 reads CASSQDRLAGGGEQFF. The CDR3 DNA sequence: TGTGCCAGCAGCCAAGACCGACTAGCGGGAGGTGGTGAGCAGTTCTTC.

The sample holds a few counts of this clone. J is TRBJ1-6 and V is TRBV25-1, with 10 bases identical to TRBD1. Trimming cost V 6 bases and J 7 bases; bases outside gene matches: 9. CDR3 size: 16 residues. Germline V gives CDR1 MGHDK, CDR2 SYGVNS. The CDR3 DNA follows: TGTGCCAGCAGAAAGACAGGGGGCAGGGGGAATTCACCCCTCCACTTT. Its protein is CASRKTGGRGNSPLHF. The full variable domain, rest sourced from reference TRBV25-1 and TRBJ1-6, is EADIYQTPRYLVIGTGKKITLECSQTMGHDKMYWYQQDPGMELHLIHYSYGVNSTEKGDLSSESTVSRIRTEHFPLTLESARPSHTSQYLCASRKTGGRGNSPLHFGNGTRLTVT.

V is TRBV3-1 (or the pseudogene TRBV3-2) and J is TRBJ1-2; TRBD1 matches 11 bases. Unmatched junction bases numbered 8, after V lost 0 bases and J lost 8 bases. The CDR3 consists of 16 residues. Germline values: CDR1 LGHDT, CDR2 YNNKEL (reference sequence). In nucleotides, the CDR3 is TGTGCCAGCAGCCAAGAGGGGACAGGGGGTTTGGTGGGCTACACCTTC. Amino acids: CASSQEGTGGLVGYTF.

The chain combines TRBV27 with TRBJ1-6; D might be TRBD1 (5 bases). The V end lost 5 bases, the J end lost 12 bases, and 17 bases lay between the germline ends. Per germline, CDR1 MNHEY and CDR2 SMNVEV (reference sequence). CDR3 length: 14 amino acids. CDR3 in amino acids: CASSTQGTPRPLHF. The DNA for the CDR3 is TGTGCCAGCAGTACCCAGGGCACACCAAGACCCCTCCACTTT.

The rearrangement joins TRBV20-1 to TRBJ2-5; TRBD2 matches 9 bases. Germline values: CDR1 DFQATT, CDR2 SNEGSKA (reference sequence). J was trimmed by 4 bases and V by 3 bases; bases with no gene match: 6. CDR3 length: 14 residues. Here the CDR3 DNA reads TGCAGTGCTAGTAGCGGGGGTCAAAGAGAGACCCAGTACTTC. It encodes CSASSGGQRETQYF.

There are a few counts of this clone. V and J are TRBV11-2 and TRBJ1-1; unclear D gene. Germline V lookup: CDR1 SGHAT, CDR2 FQNNGV. Trimming removed 7 bases from V and 7 bases from J, with 22 bases in between. The CDR3 contains 15 residues. The CDR3 DNA sequence: TGTGCCAGCACCTACCAAGGAAGGGAGTGGCGTGAAGCTTTCTTT. Protein: CASTYQGREWREAFF. The full variable domain, completed using reference TRBV11-2 and TRBJ1-1, is EAGVAQSPRYKIIEKRQSVAFWCNPISGHATLYWYQQILGQGPKLLIQFQNNGVVDDSQLPKDRFSAERLKGVDSTLKIQPAKLEDSAVYLCASTYQGREWREAFFGQGTRLTVV.

The rearrangement uses TRBV19 and TRBJ1-6; no clear D. Between the trimmed V and J ends, which lost 3 bases and 7 bases, there was a span of 4 bases. Germline CDR1 reads LNHDA; CDR2 reads SQIVND (reference sequence). The CDR3 runs 12 residues. The CDR3 nucleotides are TGTGCCAGTAGTATCCAGAATTCACCCCTCCACTTT. Its translation: CASSIQNSPLHF.

The chain carries TRBV11-2 and TRBJ2-2; tentative D call: TRBD1 (6 bases). Germline CDR1 is SGHAT and CDR2 is FQNNGV. The CDR3 runs to 13 residues. V lost 0 bases, J lost 8 bases, and 7 bases lay in between. This CDR3 is CASSLEGGGELFF. DNA of the CDR3: TGTGCCAGCAGCTTAGAAGGGGGAGGGGAGCTGTTTTTT.

The J gene is TRBJ2-5, the V gene TRBV5-4, with TRBD2 matching over 13 bases. Losses at the gene ends were 4 bases for V and 5 bases for J; bases not matched to a gene: 14. The CDR3 has 18 residues. The germline gives CDR1 SGHNT, CDR2 YYREEE (reference sequence). The CDR3: CASSPGGTSGDLTETQYF. The CDR3 region has the DNA TGTGCCAGCAGCCCTGGAGGGACTAGCGGGGACTTAACGGAGACCCAGTACTTC.

V usage is TRBV7-2 and J usage is TRBJ1-2, with a weak D call TRBD1 (6 bases). Trimming shortened V by 6 bases and J by 4 bases, and 18 bases separated the two germline ends. This CDR3 has 15 amino acids. Germline V gene data show CDR1 as SGHTA and CDR2 as FQGNSA. The CDR3 here is CASREGPSRGYGYTF. The CDR3 DNA follows: TGTGCCAGCAGGGAAGGGCCCTCCAGGGGCTATGGCTACACCTTC.

The chain links TRBV18 to TRBJ2-1, with TRBD2 matching 12 bases. This CDR3 has 16 residues. Trimming at V came to 3 bases and at J to 6 bases, leaving 6 bases not matched to a gene. The germline V gene has CDR1 KGHSH and CDR2 LQKENI. CDR3 residues: CASSPPTSGSRNEQFF. The CDR3 coding sequence is TGTGCCAGCTCACCCCCGACTAGCGGGAGTCGCAATGAGCAGTTCTTC.

This clone has only one observation. V gene TRBV27 combines with J gene TRBJ2-7; D possibly corresponds to TRBD1 (6 bases). CDR1 and CDR2 from the germline V gene are MNHEY and SMNVEV (reference sequence). Trimming left V 6 bases short and J 4 bases short, with 10 bases between. This CDR3 has 12 residues. In DNA form, the CDR3 reads TGTGCCAGCAGAGACCAGGGGTACGAGCAGTACTTC. It yields the protein CASRDQGYEQYF.

The V call is TRBV6-8, the J call TRBJ1-3, with D unresolved. Per germline, CDR1 MNHGY and CDR2 SAAAGT. V was cut by 7 bases and J by 1 base, with 8 bases left in between. The CDR3 is made up of 13 amino acids. DNA of the CDR3: TGTGCCAGCAAGCCCCCTTCTGGAAACACCATATATTTT. As protein: CASKPPSGNTIYF.

V gene TRBV2 combines with J gene TRBJ2-2; 11 nucleotides align to TRBD1. The J segment lost 3 bases and the V segment lost 6 bases, leaving 6 bases of the junction unmatched. The CDR3 runs to 16 residues. The germline V gene encodes CDR1 SNHLY and CDR2 FYNNEI. CDR3 in DNA: TGTGCCAGCAGCCGGACAGGGGGCGACTACACCGGGGAGCTGTTTTTT. It translates to CASSRTGGDYTGELFF.

The chain uses TRBV5-1 and TRBJ2-1; TRBD1 matches 7 bases. V gave up 4 bases and J gave up 3 bases; unmatched junction bases: 7. CDR3 size: 15 residues. Germline loops: CDR1 SGHRS, CDR2 YFSETQ. The CDR3 DNA sequence: TGCGCCAGCAGCCCGCCACGGGACAGCTACAATGAGCAGTTCTTC. It is translated as CASSPPRDSYNEQFF.

Only one count was recorded for this clone. The J gene is TRBJ1-4, the V gene TRBV30, with a tentative D call TRBD1 (5 bases). Per germline, CDR1 GTSNPN and CDR2 SVGIG (reference sequence). V was trimmed by 4 bases and J by 5 bases, leaving 14 bases between them. The CDR3 consists of 14 residues. CDR3 residues: CAWTPDSLNEKLFF. The CDR3 DNA follows: TGTGCCTGGACCCCCGACAGCCTCAATGAAAAACTGTTTTTT.

The chain joins TRBV7-2 to TRBJ2-7; 7 bases line up with TRBD2. The CDR3 extends over 16 amino acids. Germline V lookup: CDR1 SGHTA, CDR2 FQGNSA. Trimming removed 3 bases from V and 0 bases from J; junction bases left unmatched: 8. CDR3 residues: CASSFSGAGFSYEQYF. For the CDR3, the DNA is TGTGCCAGCAGCTTCTCGGGAGCGGGGTTCTCCTACGAGCAGTACTTC. Complete variable domain (other parts from reference TRBV7-2 and TRBJ2-7): GAGVSQSPSNKVTEKGKDVELRCDPISGHTALYWYRQSLGQGLEFLIYFQGNSAPDKSGLPSDRFSAERTGGSVSTLTIQRTQQEDSAVYLCASSFSGAGFSYEQYFGPGTRLTVT.